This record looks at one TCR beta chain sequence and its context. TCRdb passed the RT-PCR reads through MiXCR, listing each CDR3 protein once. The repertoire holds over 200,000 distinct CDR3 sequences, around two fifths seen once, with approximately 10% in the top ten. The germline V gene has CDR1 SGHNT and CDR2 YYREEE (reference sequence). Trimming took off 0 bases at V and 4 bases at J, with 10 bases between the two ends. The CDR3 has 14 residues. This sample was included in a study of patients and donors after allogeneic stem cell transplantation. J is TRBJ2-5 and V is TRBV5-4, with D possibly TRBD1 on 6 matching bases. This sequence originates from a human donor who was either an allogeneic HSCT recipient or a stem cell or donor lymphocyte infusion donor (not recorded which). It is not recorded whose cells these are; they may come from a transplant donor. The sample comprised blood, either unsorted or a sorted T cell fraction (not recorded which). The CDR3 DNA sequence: TGTGCCAGCAGCTTGGACCAGGGGTCAGAGACCCAGTACTTC. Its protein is CASSLDQGSETQYF.